This passage covers 28 T cell receptor beta chains from one sample sequenced in a study of patients and donors after allogeneic stem cell transplantation. TCRdb re-called the RT-PCR reads with MiXCR, one entry per CDR3 protein. The sample records around 150,000 distinct CDR3 sequences, 25% to 35% being singletons. Source material: blood, either unsorted or a sorted T cell fraction (not recorded which). Receptors were obtained from a human donor who was either an allogeneic HSCT recipient or a stem cell or donor lymphocyte infusion donor (not recorded which). It is not recorded whose cells these are; they may come from a transplant donor.

CDR3 coding DNA: TGTGCCAGCAGTTACTCGCCGCCTAGGGGGGGAGAGACCCAGTACTTC. It encodes CASSYSPPRGGETQYF. The rearrangement joins TRBV6-5 to TRBJ2-5, with D perhaps TRBD2 (7 bases). The V gene's germline CDR1 is MNHEY and CDR2 SVGAGI. CDR3 length: 16 amino acids. V was shortened by 0 bases and J by 4 bases, with 15 bases between the two germline ends.

As DNA, the CDR3 is TGCAGTGCTAGAACCCGACAACACTATGGCTACACCTTC. Residues: CSARTRQHYGYTF. The chain joins TRBV20-1 to TRBJ1-2, with D unresolved. Germline V CDR1 and CDR2: DFQATT, SNEGSKA (reference sequence). Trimming stripped 2 bases from V and 3 bases from J, with 10 bases between. The length of the CDR3 is 13 residues.

V is TRBV20-1 and J is TRBJ1-1, with unresolved D. The germline V gene has CDR1 DFQATT and CDR2 SNEGSKA (reference sequence). This CDR3 is built from 12 residues. Trimming removed 5 bases at V and 4 bases at J, with 11 bases between. The CDR3 sequence is CSAPQETTEAFF. CDR3 sequence (DNA): TGCAGTGCTCCGCAAGAAACCACTGAAGCTTTCTTT.

This clonotype was recorded a few times. The rearrangement uses TRBV20-1 and TRBJ1-1; D may be TRBD1 (6 bases). Germline V gene data show CDR1 as DFQATT and CDR2 as SNEGSKA (reference sequence). The CDR3 contains 14 residues. Trimming took off 0 bases at V and 0 bases at J, with 8 bases between the two ends. The CDR3 nucleotides read TGCAGTGCTAGAGAAGGGGGAATGAACACTGAAGCTTTCTTT. Its protein is CSAREGGMNTEAFF.

CDR3 nucleotides: TGTGCCAGCAGCCAAGTAACAGATACGCAGTATTTT. This translates into CASSQVTDTQYF. The rearrangement uses TRBV3-1 and TRBJ2-3; D uncertain. CDR3 length equals 12 residues. Germline values: CDR1 LGHDT, CDR2 YNNKEL (reference sequence). V was shortened by 1 base and J by 3 bases, with 2 bases between the two germline ends.

This sequence joins TRBV5-1 and TRBJ1-1, with no clear D. Germline loops: CDR1 SGHRS, CDR2 YFSETQ. Deletions cut 4 bases from V and 5 bases from J, with 6 bases between. The CDR3 is 11 amino acids. In DNA form, the CDR3 reads TGCGCCAGCAGCATAGGTACTGAAGCTTTCTTT. Amino acid sequence: CASSIGTEAFF.

This clonotype came up many times. The genes are TRBV6-5 and TRBJ1-2; 7 bases match TRBD1. This CDR3 spans 15 amino acids. Trimming at V came to 0 bases and at J to 5 bases, leaving 6 bases not matched to a gene. The germline V gene has CDR1 MNHEY and CDR2 SVGAGI. The CDR3 DNA reads TGTGCCAGCAGTTACTCGATCGCAGGGGGGTATGGCTACACCTTC. Residues: CASSYSIAGGYGYTF.

The chain has TRBV6-5 and TRBJ1-4; D is unresolved. The CDR3 has 12 residues. Trimming pared 6 bases from V and 13 bases from J, leaving 15 bases between. Germline CDR1 MNHEY, CDR2 SVGAGI. In DNA, the CDR3 is TGTGCCAGCAGCCAAGACGGTGTCGGACTGTTTTTT. Protein product: CASSQDGVGLFF.

This clonotype was detected many times. The chain joins TRBV5-1 to TRBJ1-2; D unclear. The CDR3 is 14 amino acids. Germline V gene lookup returns CDR1 SGHRS and CDR2 YFSETQ. V shed 2 bases and J shed 4 bases, with 12 bases lying between them. The CDR3 DNA reads TGCGCCAGCAGCTTCGGACGGTCGTCCTATGGCTACACCTTC. This translates into CASSFGRSSYGYTF.

The chain couples TRBV7-2 to TRBJ2-1; D is unclear. The CDR3 runs to 15 residues. V was pared by 5 bases and J by 6 bases, with 17 bases between. Germline CDR1 and CDR2: SGHTA and FQGNSA. For the CDR3, the DNA is TGTGCCAGCAGCCGAGGAGTGATCAAGGTCAATGAGCAGTTCTTC. It codes for CASSRGVIKVNEQFF. The full variable domain, rest sourced from reference TRBV7-2 and TRBJ2-1, is GAGVSQSPSNKVTEKGKDVELRCDPISGHTALYWYRQSLGQGLEFLIYFQGNSAPDKSGLPSDRFSAERTGGSVSTLTIQRTQQEDSAVYLCASSRGVIKVNEQFFGPGTRLTVL.

This clonotype was observed a handful of times. This chain links TRBV27 with TRBJ2-7; D might be TRBD1 or TRBD2, each matching 5 bases. In germline, CDR1 is MNHEY, CDR2 SMNVEV (reference sequence). There are 13 residues in the CDR3. Trimming cost V 6 bases and J 7 bases, with 16 bases left between them. DNA of the CDR3: TGTGCCAGCAGAGTAGGGACCCCGGGGGAGCAGTACTTC. It specifies CASRVGTPGEQYF.

The rearrangement joins TRBV4-3 to TRBJ2-7; D might be TRBD1 (5 bases). The CDR3 is made up of 15 amino acids. Germline CDR1 LGHNA, CDR2 YSLEER. Trimming removed 4 bases from V and 3 bases from J, with 16 bases in between. Written as DNA, the CDR3 is TGCGCCAGCAGCCGTCAGAAGGGTCAGGGCTACGAGCAGTACTTC. As protein: CASSRQKGQGYEQYF.

This clonotype has only a few counts. CDR3 sequence: CASSTRDTRPGNTIYF. Here the CDR3 DNA reads TGTGCCAGCAGTACCCGGGACACCCGCCCTGGAAACACCATATATTTT. The V gene is TRBV7-6, the J gene TRBJ1-3; D perhaps matches TRBD1 (6 bases). Trimming cost V 6 bases and J 2 bases, with 17 bases left between them. CDR3 length: 16 amino acids. Germline CDR1 reads SGHVS; CDR2 reads FNYEAQ.

This clonotype was recorded a few times. The V call is TRBV29-1, the J call TRBJ1-4, with a possible D match to TRBD1 (6 bases). V lost 7 bases to trimming and J lost 7 bases, with 19 bases between them. The germline V gene has CDR1 SQVTM and CDR2 ANQGSEA. This CDR3 comprises 14 residues. CDR3 residues: CSAEGGPSGEKLFF. DNA for the CDR3: TGCAGCGCCGAGGGGGGGCCGAGTGGTGAAAAACTGTTTTTT.

There are a few counts of this clonotype. This sequence joins TRBV11-2 and TRBJ1-1; unclear D gene. Trimming pared 10 bases from V and 1 base from J, leaving 10 bases between. The germline gives CDR1 SGHAT, CDR2 FQNNGV. CDR3 size: 12 residues. CDR3: CATLVGNTEAFF. The CDR3 DNA is TGTGCCACCCTCGTGGGGAACACTGAAGCTTTCTTT.

Many counts were recorded for this clonotype. J is TRBJ1-2 and V is TRBV28, with D tentatively TRBD1 (5 bases). Germline V gives CDR1 MDHEN, CDR2 SYDVKM. V was cut by 1 base and J by 10 bases, with 16 bases left in between. The CDR3 spans 14 residues. CDR3 in DNA: TGTGCCAGCAGTTTATCCACCAGGGTATTGACCTACACCTTC. Protein: CASSLSTRVLTYTF.

J is TRBJ2-1 and V is TRBV7-6, with TRBD2 matching over 10 bases. Per the germline V gene, CDR1 is SGHVS and CDR2 is FNYEAQ. This CDR3 spans 16 amino acids. V shed 2 bases and J 1 base; nucleotides not matched to a gene: 2. As DNA, the CDR3 is TGTGCCAGCAGCTTACTAGCGGGGGCTTCCTACAATGAGCAGTTCTTC. This codes for CASSLLAGASYNEQFF.

This clonotype was counted many times. The rearrangement joins TRBV4-2 to TRBJ1-4; TRBD1 agrees at 7 bases. Germline loops: CDR1 LGHNA, CDR2 YNFKEQ. The trim removed 4 bases at V and 7 bases at J, leaving 6 bases unmatched. CDR3 length: 14 residues. CDR3 in DNA: TGTGCCAGCAGCCCAGGGGGACTGGGTGAAAAACTGTTTTTT. Its translation: CASSPGGLGEKLFF.

In this sample, this clonotype turned up a few times. The chain has TRBV4-3 and TRBJ2-1, with D unresolved. The CDR3 is 16 residues long. Germline V CDR1 and CDR2: LGHNA, YSLEER. Trimming pared 0 bases from V and 4 bases from J, leaving 13 bases between. DNA of the CDR3: TGCGCCAGCAGCCAAGATGTTGGCAGGAGATACAATGAGCAGTTCTTC. Amino acid sequence: CASSQDVGRRYNEQFF.

The rearrangement links TRBV27 to TRBJ2-1; the D is unclear. The V gene lost 8 bases and the J gene lost 5 bases, with 13 bases spanning the gap. This CDR3 spans 13 amino acids. Germline CDR1 and CDR2: MNHEY and SMNVEV (reference sequence). The chain's CDR3 is CASRKGQDNEQFF. CDR3 sequence (DNA): TGTGCCAGCCGAAAGGGCCAGGACAATGAGCAGTTCTTC.

The genes are TRBV12-3 or TRBV12-4 and TRBJ2-3; D is ambiguous. V dropped 7 bases and J dropped 7 bases, with 9 bases sitting between them. This CDR3 is 11 amino acids long. The DNA for the CDR3 is TGTGCCAGCACCAGAAGCTATACGCAGTATTTT. This codes for CASTRSYTQYF.

The CDR3 bases are TGTGCCAGCTCAAGCTGGGGTTCGCCTTACGAGCAGTACTTC. Translation gives CASSSWGSPYEQYF. The rearrangement links TRBV6-2 or TRBV6-3 to TRBJ2-7; D unclear. Between the trimmed V and J ends, which lost 8 bases and 4 bases, there was a span of 18 bases. This CDR3 has 14 amino acids. The germline V gene has CDR1 MNHEY and CDR2 SVGEGT.

This chain joins TRBV3-1 and TRBJ1-1; no reliable D call. The CDR3 loop spans 15 amino acids. Trimming left V 4 bases short and J 2 bases short, with 14 bases between. The germline V gene has CDR1 LGHDT and CDR2 YNNKEL (reference sequence). The CDR3 sequence: CASSPLVGRNTEAFF. The CDR3 nucleotides read TGTGCCAGCAGCCCCCTAGTGGGAAGAAACACTGAAGCTTTCTTT.

This clonotype was seen a handful of times. J is TRBJ1-6 and V is TRBV28; possibly TRBD1 for D (6 bases). Germline CDR1 is MDHEN and CDR2 is SYDVKM. V shed 2 bases and J shed 8 bases, with 13 bases lying between them. The CDR3 sequence is 15 residues long. CDR3: CASSLPGQPDSPLHF. The DNA for the CDR3 is TGTGCCAGCAGTTTACCCGGACAGCCCGATTCACCCCTCCACTTT.

In its sample, this clonotype was seen many times. The genes are TRBV11-1 and TRBJ1-5, with D hard to call. This CDR3 has 13 residues. Germline V lookup: CDR1 SGHAT, CDR2 FQDESV (reference sequence). Trimming removed 2 bases at V and 4 bases at J, with 6 bases between. The CDR3 coding sequence is TGTGCCAGCAGCTTATGGGAGAATCAGCCCCAGCATTTT. Amino acids: CASSLWENQPQHF.

This clonotype turned up a few times. V usage is TRBV5-6 and J usage is TRBJ1-1; D not certain. CDR1 is SGHDT, CDR2 YYEEEE, per germline. The CDR3 spans 13 residues. The V and J ends lost 1 base and 6 bases respectively, with 10 bases between them. The CDR3 reads CASSLSVGAEAFF. DNA of the CDR3: TGTGCCAGCAGCTTGTCAGTTGGCGCTGAAGCTTTCTTT.

This clonotype was seen only a few times. This chain links TRBV11-2 with TRBJ1-1; D is uncertain. Trimming stripped 5 bases from V and 4 bases from J, with 8 bases between. Germline CDR1 SGHAT, CDR2 FQNNGV. There are 12 residues in the CDR3. The CDR3 DNA follows: TGTGCCAGCAGCCAATGGAGCACTGAAGCTTTCTTT. Amino acids: CASSQWSTEAFF. Full variable domain (missing parts from reference TRBV11-2 and TRBJ1-1): EAGVAQSPRYKIIEKRQSVAFWCNPISGHATLYWYQQILGQGPKLLIQFQNNGVVDDSQLPKDRFSAERLKGVDSTLKIQPAKLEDSAVYLCASSQWSTEAFFGQGTRLTVV.

The chain is built from TRBV10-3 and TRBJ2-1; 13 bases fit TRBD2. CDR3 length equals 13 residues. Trimming took 10 bases from V and 5 from J; bases not matched to a gene: 2. Germline CDR1 is ENHRY and CDR2 is SYGVKD. The CDR3 DNA reads TGTGCCACCGGACTAGCGGGAGACAATGAGCAGTTCTTC. Translating it yields CATGLAGDNEQFF.